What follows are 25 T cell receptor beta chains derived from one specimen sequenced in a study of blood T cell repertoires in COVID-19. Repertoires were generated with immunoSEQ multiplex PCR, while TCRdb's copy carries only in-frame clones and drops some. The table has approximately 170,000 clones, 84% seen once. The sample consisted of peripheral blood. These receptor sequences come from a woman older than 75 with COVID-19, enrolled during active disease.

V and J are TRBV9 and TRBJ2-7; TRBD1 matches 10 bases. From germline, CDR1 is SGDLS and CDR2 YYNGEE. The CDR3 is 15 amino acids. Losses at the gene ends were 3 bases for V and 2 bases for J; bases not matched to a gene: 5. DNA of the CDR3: TGTGCCAGCAGCGCTTCCGGGACAGGGGCCTACGAGCAGTACTTC. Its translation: CASSASGTGAYEQYF.

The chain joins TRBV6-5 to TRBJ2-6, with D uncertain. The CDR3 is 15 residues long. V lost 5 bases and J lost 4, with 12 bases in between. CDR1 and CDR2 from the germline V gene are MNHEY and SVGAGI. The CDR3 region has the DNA TGTGCCAGCAGTCCCCGAGGTACCGGGGCCAACGTCCTGACTTTC. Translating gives CASSPRGTGANVLTF.

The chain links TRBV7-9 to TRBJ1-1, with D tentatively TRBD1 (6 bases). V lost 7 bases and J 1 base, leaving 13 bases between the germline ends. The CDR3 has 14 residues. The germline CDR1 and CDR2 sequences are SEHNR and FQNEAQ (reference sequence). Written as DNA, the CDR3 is TGTGCCAGCAACTCCAGGGACAAGAACACTGAAGCTTTCTTT. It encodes CASNSRDKNTEAFF.

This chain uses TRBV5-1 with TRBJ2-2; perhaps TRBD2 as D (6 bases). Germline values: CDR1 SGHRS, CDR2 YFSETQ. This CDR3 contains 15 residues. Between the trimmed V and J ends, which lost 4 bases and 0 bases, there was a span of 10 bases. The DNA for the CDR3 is TGCGCCAGCAGCAGGGACTTTTCGAACACCGGGGAGCTGTTTTTT. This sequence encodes CASSRDFSNTGELFF.

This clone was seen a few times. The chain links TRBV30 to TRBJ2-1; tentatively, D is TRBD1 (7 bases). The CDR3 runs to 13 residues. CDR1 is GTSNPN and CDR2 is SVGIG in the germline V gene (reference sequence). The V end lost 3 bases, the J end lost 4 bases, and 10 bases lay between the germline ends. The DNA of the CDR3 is TGTGCCTGGAGCAGGGGGGCTTACAATGAGCAGTTCTTC. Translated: CAWSRGAYNEQFF. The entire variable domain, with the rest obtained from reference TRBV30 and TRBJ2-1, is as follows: SQTIHQWPATLVQPVGSPLSLECTVEGTSNPNLYWYRQAAGRGLQLLFYSVGIGQISSEVPQNLSASRPQDRQFILSSKKLLLSDSGFYLCAWSRGAYNEQFFGPGTRLTVL.

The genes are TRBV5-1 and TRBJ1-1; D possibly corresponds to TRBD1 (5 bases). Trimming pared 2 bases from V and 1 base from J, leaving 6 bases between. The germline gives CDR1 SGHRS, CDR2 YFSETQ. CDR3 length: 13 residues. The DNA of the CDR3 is TGCGCCAGCAGCTTCGGGGGGAACACTGAAGCTTTCTTT. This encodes CASSFGGNTEAFF.

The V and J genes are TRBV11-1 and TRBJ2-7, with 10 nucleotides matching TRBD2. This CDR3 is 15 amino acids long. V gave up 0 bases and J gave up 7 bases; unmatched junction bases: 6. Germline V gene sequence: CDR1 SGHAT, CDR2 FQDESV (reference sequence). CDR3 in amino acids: CASSLASGLAVEQYF. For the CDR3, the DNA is TGTGCCAGCAGCTTAGCGTCTGGACTAGCGGTTGAGCAGTACTTC.

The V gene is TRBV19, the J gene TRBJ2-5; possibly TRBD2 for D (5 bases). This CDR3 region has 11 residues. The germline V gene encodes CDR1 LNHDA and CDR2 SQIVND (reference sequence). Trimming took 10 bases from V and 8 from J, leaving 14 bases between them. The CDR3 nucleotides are TGTGCCACTCTTGTCGGGGATACCCAGTACTTC. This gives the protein CATLVGDTQYF.

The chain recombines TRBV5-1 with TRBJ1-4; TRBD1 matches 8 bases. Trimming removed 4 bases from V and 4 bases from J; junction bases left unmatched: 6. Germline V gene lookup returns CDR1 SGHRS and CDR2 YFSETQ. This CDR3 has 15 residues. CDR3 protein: CASSQQGVGNEKLFF. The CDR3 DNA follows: TGCGCCAGCAGCCAACAGGGGGTCGGTAATGAAAAACTGTTTTTT.

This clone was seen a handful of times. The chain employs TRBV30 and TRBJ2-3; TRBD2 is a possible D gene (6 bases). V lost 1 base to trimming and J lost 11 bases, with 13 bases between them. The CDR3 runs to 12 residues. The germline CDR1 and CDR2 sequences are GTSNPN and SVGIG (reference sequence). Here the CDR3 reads CAWSARTGLQYF. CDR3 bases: TGTGCCTGGAGTGCCCGGACGGGACTGCAGTATTTT.

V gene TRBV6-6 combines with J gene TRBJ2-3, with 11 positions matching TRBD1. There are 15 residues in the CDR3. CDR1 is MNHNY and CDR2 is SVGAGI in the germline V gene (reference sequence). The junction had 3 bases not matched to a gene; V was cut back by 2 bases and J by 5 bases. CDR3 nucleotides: TGTGCCAGCAGTTACGGGGACAGGGGGAAAGATACGCAGTATTTT. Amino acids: CASSYGDRGKDTQYF.

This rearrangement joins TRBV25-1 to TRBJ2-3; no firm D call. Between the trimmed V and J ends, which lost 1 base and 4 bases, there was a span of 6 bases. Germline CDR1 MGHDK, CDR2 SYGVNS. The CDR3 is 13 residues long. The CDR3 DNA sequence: TGTGCCAGCAGTGAATCCGCGGCAGATACGCAGTATTTT. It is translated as CASSESAADTQYF.

In nucleotides, the CDR3 is TGTGCCAGCTCGACAGGTCCTGGGGCCAACGTCCTGACTTTC. Translating it yields CASSTGPGANVLTF. The gene calls are TRBV18 and TRBJ2-6; D is possibly TRBD1 (6 bases). The V gene's germline CDR1 is KGHSH and CDR2 LQKENI. The CDR3 has 14 residues. Between the trimmed V and J ends, which lost 6 bases and 2 bases, there was a span of 8 bases.

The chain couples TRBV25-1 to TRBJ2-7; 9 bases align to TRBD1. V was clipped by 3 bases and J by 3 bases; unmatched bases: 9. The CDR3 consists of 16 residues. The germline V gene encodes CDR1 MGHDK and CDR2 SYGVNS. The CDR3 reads CASSERTGGAGYEQYF. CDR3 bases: TGTGCCAGCAGTGAGAGAACAGGGGGCGCTGGCTACGAGCAGTACTTC.

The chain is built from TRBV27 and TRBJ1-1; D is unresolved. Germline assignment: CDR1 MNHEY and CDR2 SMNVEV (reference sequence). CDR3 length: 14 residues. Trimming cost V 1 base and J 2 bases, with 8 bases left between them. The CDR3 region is CASSLFGVNTEAFF. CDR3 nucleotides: TGTGCCAGCAGTTTATTTGGAGTAAACACTGAAGCTTTCTTT.

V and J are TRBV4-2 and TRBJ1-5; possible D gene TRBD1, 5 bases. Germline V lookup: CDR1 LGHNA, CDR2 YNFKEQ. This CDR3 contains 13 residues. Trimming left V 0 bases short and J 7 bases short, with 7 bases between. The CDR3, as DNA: TGTGCCAGCAGCCAAGATCGGGGGCAGCCCCAGCATTTT. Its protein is CASSQDRGQPQHF.

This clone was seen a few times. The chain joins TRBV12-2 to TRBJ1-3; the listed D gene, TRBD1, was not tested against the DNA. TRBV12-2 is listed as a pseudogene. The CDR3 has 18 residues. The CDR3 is CASRSFRQGIFSGNTIYF. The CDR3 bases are TGTGCAAGTCGCTCCTTTCGACAGGGGATCTTTTCTGGAAACACCATATATTTT.

The CDR3: CASSPQGNSGNTIYF. CDR3 nucleotide sequence: TGTGCCAGCTCACCGCAGGGGAACTCTGGAAACACCATATATTTT. This chain joins TRBV18 and TRBJ1-3, with a weak D call TRBD1 (6 bases). The CDR3 contains 15 residues. V gave up 3 bases and J gave up 0 bases, with 9 bases separating them. Germline values: CDR1 KGHSH, CDR2 LQKENI.

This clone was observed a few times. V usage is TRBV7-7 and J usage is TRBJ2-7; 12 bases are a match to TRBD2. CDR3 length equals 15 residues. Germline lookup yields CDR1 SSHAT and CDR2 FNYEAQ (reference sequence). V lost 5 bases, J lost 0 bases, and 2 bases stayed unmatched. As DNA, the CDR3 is TGTGCCAGCAGCAAGACTAGCGGGAGCTCCTACGAGCAGTACTTC. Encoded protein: CASSKTSGSSYEQYF.

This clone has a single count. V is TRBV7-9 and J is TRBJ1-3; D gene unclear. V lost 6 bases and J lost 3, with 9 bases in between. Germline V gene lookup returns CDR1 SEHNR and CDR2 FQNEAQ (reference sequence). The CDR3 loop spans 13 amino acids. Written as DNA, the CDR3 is TGTGCCAGCAGTTTTACCAGTGGAAACACCATATATTTT. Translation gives CASSFTSGNTIYF.

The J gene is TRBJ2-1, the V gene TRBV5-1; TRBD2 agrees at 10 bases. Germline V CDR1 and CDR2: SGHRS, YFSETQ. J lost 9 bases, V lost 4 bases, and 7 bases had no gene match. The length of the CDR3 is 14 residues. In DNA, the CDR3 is TGCGCCAGCAGCACGCTAGCGGGAGTTGGTGAGCAGTTCTTC. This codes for CASSTLAGVGEQFF.

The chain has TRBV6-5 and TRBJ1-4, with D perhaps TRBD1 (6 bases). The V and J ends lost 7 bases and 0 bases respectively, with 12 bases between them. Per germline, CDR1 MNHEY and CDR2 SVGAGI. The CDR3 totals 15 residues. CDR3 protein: CASTGGPATNEKLFF. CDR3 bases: TGTGCCAGCACCGGGGGGCCTGCAACTAATGAAAAACTGTTTTTT.

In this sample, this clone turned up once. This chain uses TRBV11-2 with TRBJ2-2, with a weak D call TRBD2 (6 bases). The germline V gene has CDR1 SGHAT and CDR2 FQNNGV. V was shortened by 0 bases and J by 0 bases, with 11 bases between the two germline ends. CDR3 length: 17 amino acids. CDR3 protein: CASSLDLWGANTGELFF. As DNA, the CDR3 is TGTGCCAGCAGCTTAGATTTGTGGGGGGCGAACACCGGGGAGCTGTTTTTT. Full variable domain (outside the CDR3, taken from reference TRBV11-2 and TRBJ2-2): EAGVAQSPRYKIIEKRQSVAFWCNPISGHATLYWYQQILGQGPKLLIQFQNNGVVDDSQLPKDRFSAERLKGVDSTLKIQPAKLEDSAVYLCASSLDLWGANTGELFFGEGSRLTVL.

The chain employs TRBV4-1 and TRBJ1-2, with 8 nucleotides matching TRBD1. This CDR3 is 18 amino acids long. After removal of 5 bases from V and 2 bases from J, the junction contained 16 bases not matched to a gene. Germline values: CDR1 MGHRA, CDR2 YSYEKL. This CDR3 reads CASSTVPGGQAKNYGYTF. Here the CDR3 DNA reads TGCGCCAGCAGCACCGTTCCAGGGGGACAGGCGAAAAACTATGGCTACACCTTC.

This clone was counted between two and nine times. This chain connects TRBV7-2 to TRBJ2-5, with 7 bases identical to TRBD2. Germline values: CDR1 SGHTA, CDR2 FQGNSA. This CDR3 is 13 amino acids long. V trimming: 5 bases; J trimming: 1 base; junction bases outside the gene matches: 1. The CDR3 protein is CASSPSGQETQYF. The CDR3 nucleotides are TGTGCCAGCAGCCCTAGCGGCCAAGAGACCCAGTACTTC.